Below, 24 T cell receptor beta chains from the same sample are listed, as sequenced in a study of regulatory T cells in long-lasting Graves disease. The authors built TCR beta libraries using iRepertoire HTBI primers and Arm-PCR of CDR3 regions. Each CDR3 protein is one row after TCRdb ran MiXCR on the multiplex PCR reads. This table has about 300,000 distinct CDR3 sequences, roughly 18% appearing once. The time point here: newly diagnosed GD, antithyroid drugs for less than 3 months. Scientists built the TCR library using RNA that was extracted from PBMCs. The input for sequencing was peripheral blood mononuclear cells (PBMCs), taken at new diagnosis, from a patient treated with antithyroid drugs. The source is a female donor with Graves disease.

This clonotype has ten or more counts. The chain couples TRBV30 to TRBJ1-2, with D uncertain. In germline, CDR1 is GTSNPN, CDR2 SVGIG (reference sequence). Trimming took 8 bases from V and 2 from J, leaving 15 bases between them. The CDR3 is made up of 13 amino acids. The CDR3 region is CARPASGNYGYTF. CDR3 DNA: TGTGCCCGCCCGGCTTCCGGAAACTATGGCTACACCTTC.

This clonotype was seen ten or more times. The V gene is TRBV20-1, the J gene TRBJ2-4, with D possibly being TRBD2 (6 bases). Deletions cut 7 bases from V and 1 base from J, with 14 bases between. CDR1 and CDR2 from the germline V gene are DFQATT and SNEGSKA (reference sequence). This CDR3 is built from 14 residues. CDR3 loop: CSVTRKEAKNIQYF. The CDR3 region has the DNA TGCAGTGTGACTAGGAAGGAGGCCAAAAACATTCAGTACTTC.

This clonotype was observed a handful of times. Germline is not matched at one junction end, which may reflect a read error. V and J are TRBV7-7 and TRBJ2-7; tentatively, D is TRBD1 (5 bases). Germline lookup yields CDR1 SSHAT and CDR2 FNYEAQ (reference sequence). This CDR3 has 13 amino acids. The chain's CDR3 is CASSKQDSYEQYF. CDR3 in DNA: TGTGCTAGCAGTAAACAGGATTCCTACGAGCAGTACTTC.

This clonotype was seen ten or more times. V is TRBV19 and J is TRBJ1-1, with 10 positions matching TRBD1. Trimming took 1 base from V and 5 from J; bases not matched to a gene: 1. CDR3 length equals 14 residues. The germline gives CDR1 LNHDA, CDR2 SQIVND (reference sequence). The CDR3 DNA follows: TGTGCCAGTAGTATAGGGACAGGGGGAACTGAAGCTTTCTTT. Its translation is CASSIGTGGTEAFF.

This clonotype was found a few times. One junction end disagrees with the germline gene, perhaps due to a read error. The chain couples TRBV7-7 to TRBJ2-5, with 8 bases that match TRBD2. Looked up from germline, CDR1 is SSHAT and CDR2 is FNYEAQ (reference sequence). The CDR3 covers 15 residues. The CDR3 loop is CASSLDPRGGETQYF. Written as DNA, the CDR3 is TGTGCTAGCAGCTTGGACCCCCGGGGGGGGGAGACCCAGTACTTC.

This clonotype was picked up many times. CDR3 sequence (DNA): TGTGCCAGCATTCAGTCTGGGACCGTCGGTCAGCCCCAGCATTTT. Amino acid sequence: CASIQSGTVGQPQHF. V gene TRBV28 combines with J gene TRBJ1-5, with D possibly being TRBD1 (5 bases). This CDR3 contains 15 residues. V dropped 7 bases and J dropped 6 bases, with 19 bases sitting between them. Germline values: CDR1 MDHEN, CDR2 SYDVKM.

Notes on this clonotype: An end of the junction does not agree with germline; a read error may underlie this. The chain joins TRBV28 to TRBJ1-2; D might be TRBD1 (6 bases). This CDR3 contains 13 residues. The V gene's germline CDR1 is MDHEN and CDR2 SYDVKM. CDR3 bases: TGTGCCAGCAGTTTAAGTGGGGGCTATGACTACACCTTC. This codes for CASSLSGGYDYTF.

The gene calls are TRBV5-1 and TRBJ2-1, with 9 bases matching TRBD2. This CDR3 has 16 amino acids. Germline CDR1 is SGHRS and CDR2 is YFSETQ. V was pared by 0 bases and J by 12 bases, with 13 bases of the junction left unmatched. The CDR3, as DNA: TGCGCCAGCAGCTTGGTCCCTAGCGGGAAACAAGCGTCGCAGTTCTTC. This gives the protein CASSLVPSGKQASQFF.

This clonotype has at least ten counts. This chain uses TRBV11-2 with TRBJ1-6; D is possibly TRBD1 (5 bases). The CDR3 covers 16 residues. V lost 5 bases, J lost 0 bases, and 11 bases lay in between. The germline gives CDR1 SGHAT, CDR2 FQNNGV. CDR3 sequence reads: CASSPSGGSYNSPLHF. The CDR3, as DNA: TGTGCCAGCAGCCCCTCCGGGGGCTCCTATAATTCACCCCTCCACTTT. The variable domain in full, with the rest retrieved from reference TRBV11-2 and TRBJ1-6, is EAGVAQSPRYKIIEKRQSVAFWCNPISGHATLYWYQQILGQGPKLLIQFQNNGVVDDSQLPKDRFSAERLKGVDSTLKIQPAKLEDSAVYLCASSPSGGSYNSPLHFGNGTRLTVT.

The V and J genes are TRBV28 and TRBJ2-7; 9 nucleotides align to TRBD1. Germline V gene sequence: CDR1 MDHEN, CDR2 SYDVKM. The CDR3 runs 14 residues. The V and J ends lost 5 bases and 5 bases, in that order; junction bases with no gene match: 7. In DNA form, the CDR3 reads TGTGCCAGCAGTATAGGGACAGGGTCCCACGAGCAGTACTTC. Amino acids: CASSIGTGSHEQYF.

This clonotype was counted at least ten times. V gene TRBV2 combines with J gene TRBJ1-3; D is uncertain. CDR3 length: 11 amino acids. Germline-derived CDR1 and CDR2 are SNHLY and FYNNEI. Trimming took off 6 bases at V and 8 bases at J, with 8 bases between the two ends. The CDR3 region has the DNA TGTGCCAGCAGCATACCTGACACCATATATTTT. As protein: CASSIPDTIYF.

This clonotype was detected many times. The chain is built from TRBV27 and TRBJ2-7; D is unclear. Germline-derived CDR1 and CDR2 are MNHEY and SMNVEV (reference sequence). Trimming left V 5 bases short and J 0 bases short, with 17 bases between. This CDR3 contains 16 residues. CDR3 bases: TGTGCCAGCAGTCGTGACATGGCGGCAAGCTCCTACGAGCAGTACTTC. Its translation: CASSRDMAASSYEQYF.

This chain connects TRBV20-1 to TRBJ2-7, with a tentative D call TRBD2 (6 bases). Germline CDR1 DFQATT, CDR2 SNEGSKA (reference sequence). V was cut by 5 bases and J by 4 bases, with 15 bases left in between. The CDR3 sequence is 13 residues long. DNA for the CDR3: TGCAGTGCTCCCCTCGGAGGGGTTTACGAGCAGTACTTC. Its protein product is CSAPLGGVYEQYF.

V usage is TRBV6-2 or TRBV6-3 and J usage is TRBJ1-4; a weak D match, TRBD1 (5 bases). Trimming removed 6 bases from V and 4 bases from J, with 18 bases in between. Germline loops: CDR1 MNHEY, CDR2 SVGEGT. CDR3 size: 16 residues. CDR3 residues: CASRNSTGTINEKLFF. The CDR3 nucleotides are TGTGCCAGCAGAAACTCTACCGGGACTATTAATGAAAAACTGTTTTTT.

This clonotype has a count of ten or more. The CDR3 nucleotides read TGCGCCAGCAGCCTCGCCGGGCGGGGAGGAAGCTACGAGCAGTACTTC. Its protein is CASSLAGRGGSYEQYF. The gene calls are TRBV4-1 and TRBJ2-7; maybe TRBD2 (6 bases). Germline values: CDR1 MGHRA, CDR2 YSYEKL. The germline V and J ends were trimmed by 4 bases and 3 bases, with 19 bases remaining between them. This CDR3 is built from 16 residues.

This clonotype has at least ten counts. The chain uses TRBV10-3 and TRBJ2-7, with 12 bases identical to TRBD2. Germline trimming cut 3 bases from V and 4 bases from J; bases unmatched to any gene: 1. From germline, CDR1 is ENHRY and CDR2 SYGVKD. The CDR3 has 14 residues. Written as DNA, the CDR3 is TGTGCCATCAGTGAAGGGACTAGCGGGTACGAGCAGTACTTC. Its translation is CAISEGTSGYEQYF.

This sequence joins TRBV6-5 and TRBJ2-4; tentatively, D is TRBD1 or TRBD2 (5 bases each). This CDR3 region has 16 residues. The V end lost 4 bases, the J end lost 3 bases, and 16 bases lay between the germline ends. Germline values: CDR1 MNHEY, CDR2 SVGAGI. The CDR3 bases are TGTGCCAGCAGTTCCCCTGACCTTGGGGGCAAAAACATTCAGTACTTC. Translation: CASSSPDLGGKNIQYF.

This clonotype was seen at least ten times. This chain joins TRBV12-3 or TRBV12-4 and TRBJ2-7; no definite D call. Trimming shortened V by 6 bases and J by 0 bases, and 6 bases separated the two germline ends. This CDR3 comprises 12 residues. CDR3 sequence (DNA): TGTGCCAGCAGCGGGTTCTCCTACGAGCAGTACTTC. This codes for CASSGFSYEQYF.

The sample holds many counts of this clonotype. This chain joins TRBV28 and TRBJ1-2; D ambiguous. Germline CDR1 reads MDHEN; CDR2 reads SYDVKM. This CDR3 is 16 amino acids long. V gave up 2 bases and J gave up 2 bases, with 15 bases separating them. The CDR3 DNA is TGTGCCAGCAGTTTAAGTCGAGGGCCCCTGAACTATGGCTACACCTTC. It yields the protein CASSLSRGPLNYGYTF.

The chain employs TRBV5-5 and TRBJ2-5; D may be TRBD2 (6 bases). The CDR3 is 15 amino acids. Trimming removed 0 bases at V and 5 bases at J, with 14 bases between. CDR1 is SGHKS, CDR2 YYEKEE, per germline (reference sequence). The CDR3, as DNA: TGTGCCAGCAGCTTGGCCCAGGGCGGGGTGGAGACCCAGTACTTC. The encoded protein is CASSLAQGGVETQYF.

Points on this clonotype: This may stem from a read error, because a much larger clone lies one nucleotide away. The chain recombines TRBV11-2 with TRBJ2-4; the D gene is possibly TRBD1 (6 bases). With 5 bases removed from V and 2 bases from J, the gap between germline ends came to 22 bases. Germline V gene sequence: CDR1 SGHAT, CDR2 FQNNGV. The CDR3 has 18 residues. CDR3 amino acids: CASSPRPQGSLTKNIQYF. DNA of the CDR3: TGTGCCAGCAGCCCGAGACCACAGGGCTCCCTGACCAAAAACATTCAGTACTTC.

The CDR3 nucleotides are TGTGCCAGCAGCTTGGGGACAGGGAGAGCTGAAGCTTTCTTT. Its translation: CASSLGTGRAEAFF. V is TRBV7-2 and J is TRBJ1-1, with 9 bases aligning to TRBD1. CDR1 is SGHTA, CDR2 FQGNSA, per germline. The V segment lost 3 bases and the J segment 6 bases; nucleotides outside the gene matches: 5. CDR3 length: 14 residues.

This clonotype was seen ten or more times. The chain's CDR3 is CASSYSGTEYEQYF. Written as DNA, the CDR3 is TGTGCCAGCAGTTATTCCGGGACAGAGTACGAGCAGTACTTC. This chain connects TRBV12-3 or TRBV12-4 to TRBJ2-7, with TRBD1 identical over 7 bases. The CDR3 consists of 14 residues. J lost 4 bases, V lost 4 bases, and 7 bases had no gene match.

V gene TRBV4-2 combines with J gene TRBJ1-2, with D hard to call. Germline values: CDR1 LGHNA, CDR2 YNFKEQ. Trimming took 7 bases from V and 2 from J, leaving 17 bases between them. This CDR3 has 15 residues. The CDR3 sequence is CASTPGPEDNYGYTF. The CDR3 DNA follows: TGTGCCAGCACCCCCGGGCCGGAGGACAACTATGGCTACACCTTC.